This entry features one TCR beta chain sequence. The sample belongs to a study of T cells after yellow fever vaccination. TCRdb fed the 5' RACE reads into MiXCR, producing one record per CDR3 protein. Of over 200,000 distinct CDR3 sequences in the sample, roughly 6.2% were seen once. V lost 7 bases and J lost 5; bases outside the gene matches: 8. Germline V CDR1 and CDR2: DFQATT, SNEGSKA (reference sequence). CDR3 length: 14 amino acids. The sequencing here drew on CD4+ T cells sorted from PBMCs, taken on the day of the yellow fever booster vaccination. This sequence originates from a man aged 25 to 45 who received the YFV17D yellow fever vaccine. The chain recombines TRBV20-1 with TRBJ2-2; 9 nucleotides agree with TRBD2. The CDR3 spells CSVRPGLATGELFF. CDR3 in DNA: TGCAGTGTAAGGCCGGGACTAGCAACCGGGGAGCTGTTTTTT.